This T cell receptor beta chain was obtained from a study of cytomegalovirus exposure and HLA in healthy donors. Primers included in the PCR were 60 Vbeta and 13 Jbeta primers. The protocol was immunoSEQ multiplex PCR, while the TCRdb copy is restricted to in-frame clones and leaves out a portion. This table has hundreds of thousands of clones, around 76% appearing once. This CDR3 comprises 15 residues. Trimming took 0 bases from V and 2 from J, leaving 6 bases between them. Germline V gene data show CDR1 as SGHRS and CDR2 as YFSETQ. The TCR was taken from a man aged 35 to 55 in good health and CMV-seropositive. The material sequenced was PBMCs. The V call is TRBV5-1, the J call TRBJ1-6; D is ambiguous. The CDR3 is CASSLEEAYNSPLHF. DNA of the CDR3: TGCGCCAGCAGCTTGGAGGAGGCCTATAATTCACCCCTCCACTTT.